The 7 T cell receptor beta chains given below trace back to one sample, sequenced in a study of control samples from healthy donors and cancer patients. Repertoires were generated with immunoSEQ multiplex PCR, while TCRdb's copy carries only in-frame clones and drops some. The repertoire has 70,000 or so clones, roughly 80% of them found once; the top ten carry over 12%. Sequencing was done on a sample of blood. The source of these receptors is a man aged 45-65 years in good health.

This rearrangement joins TRBV7-8 to TRBJ2-1, with TRBD2 as a possible D gene (5 bases). The CDR3 has 15 residues. Germline assignment: CDR1 SGHVS and CDR2 FQNEAQ. Trimming took off 6 bases at V and 6 bases at J, with 18 bases between the two ends. The CDR3 nucleotides read TGTGCCAGCAGTACCCCCCGGCGGGTGGTCAATGAGCAGTTCTTC. It codes for CASSTPRRVVNEQFF.

V is TRBV5-6 and J is TRBJ1-1, with TRBD1 matching 8 bases. The CDR3 covers 17 residues. V lost 5 bases to trimming and J lost 10 bases; unmatched junction nucleotides: 22. Per the germline V gene, CDR1 is SGHDT and CDR2 is YYEEEE. DNA of the CDR3: TGTGCCAGCAGGGCTGAGACAGGGGAGGACCCTCCCCGAGGAGCTTTCTTT. This sequence encodes CASRAETGEDPPRGAFF.

V and J are TRBV7-2 and TRBJ2-1; TRBD2 agrees at 7 bases. Germline loops: CDR1 SGHTA, CDR2 FQGNSA. CDR3 length: 17 residues. Losses at the gene ends were 1 base for V and 5 bases for J; bases not matched to a gene: 11. The CDR3 is CASSLDWVGSGHNEQFF. The CDR3 nucleotides are TGTGCCAGCAGCTTAGATTGGGTGGGTAGCGGGCACAATGAGCAGTTCTTC.

V is TRBV5-4 and J is TRBJ1-2; 7 bases fit TRBD1. Trimming at V came to 4 bases and at J to 2 bases, leaving 5 bases not matched to a gene. This CDR3 is 14 amino acids long. Per the germline V gene, CDR1 is SGHNT and CDR2 is YYREEE (reference sequence). DNA of the CDR3: TGTGCCAGCAGCCGACAGGGAGGGAACTATGGCTACACCTTC. It encodes CASSRQGGNYGYTF.

The chain carries TRBV12-3 or TRBV12-4 and TRBJ1-1, with D maybe TRBD1 (6 bases). The CDR3 sequence is 13 residues long. V was clipped by 5 bases and J by 11 bases, with 18 bases between them. The CDR3 DNA sequence: TGTGCCAGCAGTCCCTCCACAGGGAGAAGGGCTTTCTTT. It specifies CASSPSTGRRAFF.

The V call is TRBV5-1, the J call TRBJ2-5; D remains ambiguous. CDR1 SGHRS and CDR2 YFSETQ come from the germline V gene. CDR3 size: 14 residues. V was pared by 0 bases and J by 1 base, with 7 bases between. For the CDR3, the DNA is TGCGCCAGCAGCTTGGAAATGGCCCAAGAGACCCAGTACTTC. It codes for CASSLEMAQETQYF.

The chain combines TRBV2 with TRBJ2-7; TRBD1 matches at 9 bases. The CDR3 covers 12 residues. Germline CDR1 and CDR2: SNHLY and FYNNEI. V lost 6 bases, J lost 6 bases, and 3 bases stayed unmatched. Here the CDR3 reads CASSPGQGEQYF. The CDR3 DNA is TGTGCCAGCAGCCCGGGACAGGGCGAGCAGTACTTC.